The sequence of this TCR beta chain was determined in a study of T-cell reconstitution after alpha-beta-depleted transplantation in children. Regarding the study as a whole: After one year, T-cell counts and TCRbeta diversity mostly came from new T cells.

In its sample, this clonotype was seen a few times. No antigen is known for it. It was with unique molecular identifiers that the TCRbeta library was prepared. One entry per CDR3 protein results from TCRdb running MiXCR on the PCR reads. The profile shows hundreds of thousands of distinct CDR3 sequences, 15% to 20% of them singletons. After removal of 4 bases from V and 5 bases from J, the junction contained 1 base not matched to a gene. CDR3 length equals 12 residues. Germline CDR1 is LGHNA and CDR2 is YNFKEQ. The chain uses TRBV4-2 and TRBJ2-7; TRBD1 aligns across 8 bases. This receptor was obtained from a male patient under 18 who had a stem cell transplant for acute lymphoblastic leukemia, so the T cells may come from the graft donor. The sample in question was PBMCs, mostly from graft donor cells, obtained 360 days after TCRalphabeta/CD19-depleted stem cell transplant. The CDR3, as DNA: TGTGCCAGCAGCCCGGGACAGGACGAGCAGTACTTC. As protein: CASSPGQDEQYF.